What follows is one T cell receptor beta chain and its context. This receptor's antigen is unknown. No much larger clonotype is one base removed from it; base qualities were not supplied. These data come from a study of blood T cell repertoires in COVID-19 (dated by TCRdb to about 2020). A note on the overall study: Samples covering the acute and convalescent phases of COVID-19 were provided by collaborators in the United States, Italy and Spain. The material from the prospective study consisted of cDNA or gDNA derived from T cells, B-cell-depleted T cells, or PBMCs. Subjects who had been exposed to COVID-19, were actively infected with it, or had recovered from it provided the deeply sampled blood TCRbeta repertoires that made up the dataset. The repertoires were released in a freely available public database meant as a resource for research on the immune response to SARS-CoV-2. Samples came from the ongoing ImmuneRACE study (first 160 participants) plus 1,254 subjects from 6 global collaborators. Sample metadata almost always included a de-identified subject ID, COVID-19 status, age in years and sex. Where HLA class I and class II types were available, the types were taken from metadata supplied by the sample provider, not from assay-based typing.

Another Seattle source contributed samples from volunteer blood donors who had recovered from COVID-19. The collaborating institutions used their own protocols to collect whole blood in K2EDTA tubes. For TCRbeta analysis, collaborators shipped samples as frozen whole blood, isolated PBMCs, or DNA extracted from either of those sample types. TCRbeta CDR3 regions were amplified from genomic DNA using the immunoSEQ Assay, a bias-controlled multiplex PCR. As for how the authors treated the data: Within the assay, amplification of reference gene primers was used to estimate how many nucleated cells each sample contained. To quantify the absolute abundance of each unique TCRbeta CDR3 rearrangement, sequence reads were collapsed and filtered. For each sample, productive Simpson clonality was calculated as the square root of Simpson's diversity index across productive rearrangements. Held by TCRdb, this immuneACCESS table contains in-frame sequences only and omits some clones. Under half of the omission traces to an unresolved V gene where checked; the cause of the rest is unknown. The V and J calls and clone size are taken from that table; D and trimming were inferred from the DNA. The sample table records hundreds of thousands of clones; 70% to 90% of these occur just once. Of the sample, 2% to 2.5% falls within the top ten clones.

Overall study results and their limits: How much clinical and demographic metadata was included differed by source and by participant, and the metadata was provided uncurated.

V is pared back by 4 bases and J by 0 bases, with 18 bases lying between the germline termini. CDR1 and CDR2, per the germline V gene, are KGHSH and LQKENI. The CDR3 contains 17 residues, cysteine and phenylalanine counted. The sequence is cut down to CDR3 DNA, 51 bases in frame from base 1. This clonotype originated in a woman aged 40 to 50 who had recovered from COVID-19. The rearrangement joined TRBV18 to TRBJ2-5; the D gene is possibly TRBD1, with 6 bases matching. Sequencing input: peripheral blood. The DNA is TGTGCCAGCTCACTCTACGACAGGACCCAGTACCAAGAGACCCAGTACTTC. Translated, it reads CASSLYDRTQYQETQYF.